The next 17 T cell receptor beta chains were all read from a single sample in a study of T cell responses to AZD1222 COVID-19 vaccine. TCRdb's copy holds only in-frame clones and misses some; the assay was immunoSEQ multiplex PCR. The sample has around 180,000 clones; 94% are singletons. The material was peripheral blood, obtained 28 days after the second AZD1222 dose. The receptors were gathered from an adult who received the AZD1222 COVID-19 vaccine.

The rearrangement uses TRBV14 and TRBJ1-4; TRBD1 aligns across 7 bases. Looked up from germline, CDR1 is SGHDN and CDR2 is FVKESK. This CDR3 has 15 residues. J lost 8 bases, V lost 4 bases, and 10 bases had no gene match. For the CDR3, the DNA is TGTGCCAGCAGCCCTAACAGGGGAATTGGAGAAAAACTGTTTTTT. Its protein product is CASSPNRGIGEKLFF.

The rearrangement joins TRBV19 to TRBJ1-5, with TRBD1 as a possible D gene (5 bases). Germline V gene lookup returns CDR1 LNHDA and CDR2 SQIVND (reference sequence). Trimming removed 2 bases from V and 0 bases from J, with 20 bases in between. The CDR3 loop spans 19 amino acids. DNA for the CDR3: TGTGCCAGTAGTATACTGACGTTGACCGGGGGAACTAGCAATCAGCCCCAGCATTTT. This encodes CASSILTLTGGTSNQPQHF. The whole variable domain, remainder taken from reference TRBV19 and TRBJ1-5, is DGGITQSPKYLFRKEGQNVTLSCEQNLNHDAMYWYRQDPGQGLRLIYYSQIVNDFQKGDIAEGYSVSREKKESFPLTVTSAQKNPTAFYLCASSILTLTGGTSNQPQHFGDGTRLSIL.

This sequence joins TRBV29-1 and TRBJ2-7; no reliable D call. Trimming cost V 2 bases and J 3 bases, with 5 bases left between them. The CDR3 runs 11 residues. CDR1 and CDR2 (germline): SQVTM, ANQGSEA. The CDR3 loop reads CSVEWGYEQYF. CDR3 DNA sequence: TGCAGCGTTGAATGGGGCTACGAGCAGTACTTC.

The CDR3 coding sequence is TGTGCCAGCAGTTTGGCGCCTACAAGCGGGAGGGCCGTCGGGGAGCTGTTTTTT. Translation: CASSLAPTSGRAVGELFF. The genes are TRBV28 and TRBJ2-2; 10 bases line up with TRBD2. The trim removed 3 bases at V and 7 bases at J, leaving 14 bases unmatched. There are 18 residues in the CDR3. Germline V CDR1 and CDR2: MDHEN, SYDVKM.

The chain has TRBV27 and TRBJ2-1; D uncertain. There are 12 residues in the CDR3. V shed 4 bases and J shed 4 bases, with 5 bases lying between them. CDR1 is MNHEY, CDR2 SMNVEV, per germline (reference sequence). This CDR3 reads CASSSTYNEQFF. The CDR3, as DNA: TGTGCCAGCAGTTCCACTTACAATGAGCAGTTCTTC.

This clone was found once. This rearrangement joins TRBV23-1 to TRBJ1-4; D remains unclear. TRBV23-1 counts as an open reading frame of uncertain function. V dropped 2 bases and J dropped 8 bases, with 21 bases sitting between them. This CDR3 contains 17 residues. CDR3 region: CASSQLKGGSAAEKLFF. CDR3 DNA: TGCGCCAGCAGTCAACTGAAGGGAGGGTCAGCCGCGGAAAAACTGTTTTTT.

The J gene is TRBJ2-7, the V gene TRBV27; D is possibly TRBD2 (5 bases). CDR1 and CDR2 (germline): MNHEY, SMNVEV (reference sequence). V was shortened by 2 bases and J by 3 bases, with 14 bases between the two germline ends. CDR3 length: 15 amino acids. CDR3 coding DNA: TGTGCCAGCAGTTTAATCGGGGAGATGAACTACGAGCAGTACTTC. Translation: CASSLIGEMNYEQYF.

The genes are TRBV27 and TRBJ2-3; D ambiguous. The V end was cut by 5 bases, the J end by 6 bases, with 18 bases between. CDR1 and CDR2 from the germline V gene are MNHEY and SMNVEV (reference sequence). The CDR3 totals 15 residues. DNA for the CDR3: TGTGCCAGCAGTCAGACAACACTCGATCGGGATACGCAGTATTTT. It yields the protein CASSQTTLDRDTQYF.

The rearrangement uses TRBV5-4 and TRBJ1-1, with 9 bases matching TRBD1. The V gene end was trimmed by 5 bases and the J gene end by 0 bases; junction bases not matched to a gene: 5. This CDR3 comprises 15 residues. The germline V gene encodes CDR1 SGHNT and CDR2 YYREEE (reference sequence). CDR3 protein: CASRPRTGVNTEAFF. As DNA, the CDR3 is TGTGCCAGCAGACCAAGGACAGGGGTGAACACTGAAGCTTTCTTT.

The V call is TRBV5-1, the J call TRBJ2-7; D is uncertain. CDR1 and CDR2 from the germline V gene are SGHRS and YFSETQ. The CDR3 loop spans 12 amino acids. Trimming stripped 0 bases from V and 5 bases from J, with 6 bases between. In DNA form, the CDR3 reads TGCGCCAGCAGCTTGGTATCTGACGAGCAGTACTTC. Translating it yields CASSLVSDEQYF.

This sequence joins TRBV5-3 and TRBJ1-2; 9 bases agree with TRBD1. TRBV5-3 is reported as an ORF; its role is uncertain. The CDR3 extends over 15 amino acids. The ends lost 4 bases at V and 6 bases at J; junction bases unmatched: 10. In DNA form, the CDR3 reads TGTGCCAGAAGCGGGGGGACAGGGATGTATCATGGCTACACCTTC. The encoded protein is CARSGGTGMYHGYTF.

The gene calls are TRBV6-5 and TRBJ1-2; D remains unclear. This CDR3 has 12 residues. V gave up 5 bases and J gave up 4 bases, with 8 bases separating them. The germline V gene encodes CDR1 MNHEY and CDR2 SVGAGI. The CDR3 region has the DNA TGTGCCAGCAGTCTGGCCTCCTATGGCTACACCTTC. As protein: CASSLASYGYTF.

The chain employs TRBV6-5 and TRBJ2-7, with D tentatively TRBD1 (5 bases). CDR3 length equals 13 residues. Per the germline V gene, CDR1 is MNHEY and CDR2 is SVGAGI. V lost 6 bases and J lost 0, with 9 bases in between. CDR3 nucleotide sequence: TGTGCCAGCAGGACAGCCCACTCCTACGAGCAGTACTTC. As protein: CASRTAHSYEQYF.

CDR3 sequence reads: CASRPNTEAFF. DNA for the CDR3: TGTGCCAGCAGACCGAACACTGAAGCTTTCTTT. The chain is built from TRBV28 and TRBJ1-1; D is unclear. Per the germline V gene, CDR1 is MDHEN and CDR2 is SYDVKM. V was clipped by 6 bases and J by 1 base, with 3 bases between them. The CDR3 spans 11 residues.

This clone is a singleton in its sample. The rearrangement uses TRBV7-2 and TRBJ1-1; D gene uncertain. Germline V gives CDR1 SGHTA, CDR2 FQGNSA. V lost 0 bases to trimming and J lost 3 bases, with 11 bases between them. CDR3 length: 15 residues. CDR3 nucleotides: TGTGCCAGCAGCTTAGCAAGGAACATATACACTGAAGCTTTCTTT. Protein sequence: CASSLARNIYTEAFF.

This chain joins TRBV6-1 and TRBJ2-3; no clear D gene. The CDR3 is 15 residues long. Trimming took off 1 base at V and 2 bases at J, with 10 bases between the two ends. Germline assignment: CDR1 MNHNS and CDR2 SASEGT. The CDR3: CASSEENYLTDTQYF. Written as DNA, the CDR3 is TGTGCCAGCAGTGAAGAAAACTATCTCACAGATACGCAGTATTTT.

This chain uses TRBV11-2 with TRBJ1-1, with 9 bases fitting TRBD1. This CDR3 contains 16 residues. Germline V gene sequence: CDR1 SGHAT, CDR2 FQNNGV. V dropped 5 bases and J dropped 3; count of bases not matched to a gene: 10. CDR3 region: CASSPKTGGYYTEAFF. DNA for the CDR3: TGTGCCAGCAGCCCGAAGACAGGGGGTTATTACACTGAAGCTTTCTTT.